Below are 27 T cell receptor beta chains sequenced from a single sample in a study of Graves' ophthalmopathy and Graves' hyperthyroidism. Amplification of the TCR beta CDR3 regions used RNA transcripts (as template). Investigators did first-round RT-PCR with HTBI primers, then second-round multiplex PCR. Using its own MiXCR run on the multiplex PCR reads, TCRdb lists one record per CDR3 protein. Of about 1.1 million distinct CDR3 sequences in the sample, roughly two fifths were seen once. The specimen sequenced was peripheral blood or thyroid tissue (not recorded which). The receptors derive from an adult man with Graves' hyperthyroidism.

Details on this clonotype: A much more abundant neighbour one base away suggests this may be a read error. This chain uses TRBV7-8 with TRBJ1-1; unclear D gene. This CDR3 comprises 12 residues. CDR1 SGHVS and CDR2 FQNEAQ come from the germline V gene. CDR3 residues: CAGSFSGLEAFF. Here the CDR3 DNA reads TGTGCCGGCAGCTTTTCGGGCCTTGAAGCTTTCTTT.

The chain employs TRBV20-1 and TRBJ2-2, with D perhaps assigned TRBD1 or TRBD2 (5 bases each). The CDR3 extends over 16 amino acids. Trimming cost V 7 bases and J 0 bases, with 18 bases left between them. Germline CDR1 DFQATT, CDR2 SNEGSKA (reference sequence). In DNA, the CDR3 is TGCAGTGTGGGACCTTTTGAAGGGTCGAACACCGGGGAGCTGTTTTTT. Protein sequence: CSVGPFEGSNTGELFF.

V and J are TRBV7-9 and TRBJ1-2; D is possibly TRBD1 (5 bases). The CDR3 has 15 residues. Germline V gene lookup returns CDR1 SEHNR and CDR2 FQNEAQ (reference sequence). Deletions cut 6 bases from V and 4 bases from J, with 18 bases between. The CDR3 is CASSLRGRTPYGYTF. The CDR3 DNA follows: TGTGCCAGCAGTTTAAGGGGACGGACGCCCTATGGCTACACCTTC. Full variable domain (remainder filled in from reference TRBV7-9 and TRBJ1-2): DTGVSQNPRHKITKRGQNVTFRCDPISEHNRLYWYRQTLGQGPEFLTYFQNEAQLEKSRLLSDRFSAERPKGSFSTLEIQRTEQGDSAMYLCASSLRGRTPYGYTFGSGTRLTVV.

This clonotype turned up a few times. The chain recombines TRBV4-1 with TRBJ2-7; 7 bases agree with TRBD2. Germline-derived CDR1 and CDR2 are MGHRA and YSYEKL. The junction had 20 bases not matched to a gene; V was cut back by 3 bases and J by 3 bases. The length of the CDR3 is 19 residues. CDR3 protein: CASSQVDFIGGGVNYEQYF. The CDR3 nucleotides are TGCGCCAGCAGCCAGGTCGATTTTATTGGGGGAGGGGTAAACTACGAGCAGTACTTC.

The chain uses TRBV29-1 and TRBJ1-2; 8 bases agree with TRBD1. In germline, CDR1 is SQVTM, CDR2 ANQGSEA. This CDR3 spans 13 amino acids. J lost 7 bases, V lost 7 bases, and 11 bases had no gene match. This CDR3 is CSARPDRAAGYTF. Here the CDR3 DNA reads TGCAGCGCTCGCCCGGACAGGGCGGCTGGCTACACCTTC.

The table lists this clonotype with many counts. A much larger clone sits a single nucleotide away, making a read error possible. The chain uses TRBV6-2 or TRBV6-3 and TRBJ1-1, with 8 bases fitting TRBD1. Germline lookup yields CDR1 MNHEY and CDR2 SVGEGT. V was clipped by 6 bases and J by 1 base; unmatched bases: 1. This CDR3 has 13 residues. The CDR3 sequence is CASRTGANTEAFF. The CDR3 DNA reads TGTGCCAGCAGGACAGGGGCGAACACTGAAGCTTTCTTT.

This clonotype showed up many times. This chain links TRBV11-2 with TRBJ2-5, with D unclear. The CDR3 loop spans 16 amino acids. CDR1 and CDR2 from the germline V gene are SGHAT and FQNNGV. Deletions cut 2 bases from V and 5 bases from J, with 18 bases between. CDR3 coding DNA: TGTGCCAGCAGCTTAAAGTCCGATGAGGAAGGGGAGACCCAGTACTTC. Translation gives CASSLKSDEEGETQYF.

This clonotype came up many times. The V call is TRBV7-9, the J call TRBJ1-6, with unresolved D. Germline V gene data show CDR1 as SEHNR and CDR2 as FQNEAQ (reference sequence). Trimming left V 1 base short and J 7 bases short, with 5 bases between. The CDR3 sequence is 13 residues long. The CDR3 reads CASSLGPNSPLHF. CDR3 in DNA: TGTGCCAGCAGCTTAGGGCCCAATTCACCCCTCCACTTT.

This chain connects TRBV7-9 to TRBJ2-7; D is ambiguous. The CDR3 is made up of 14 amino acids. Trimming removed 1 base from V and 3 bases from J, with 10 bases in between. Germline assignment: CDR1 SEHNR and CDR2 FQNEAQ (reference sequence). The CDR3 here is CASSLGSTYYEQYF. CDR3 bases: TGTGCCAGCAGCTTAGGTTCCACCTACTACGAGCAGTACTTC.

This clonotype was detected many times. The chain recombines TRBV25-1 with TRBJ1-6; 7 bases match TRBD1. Trimming took 6 bases from V and 8 from J; bases not matched to a gene: 7. The V gene's germline CDR1 is MGHDK and CDR2 SYGVNS. There are 14 residues in the CDR3. The CDR3 spells CASSRQGGDSPLHF. CDR3 sequence (DNA): TGTGCCAGCAGCAGACAGGGAGGGGATTCACCCCTCCACTTT.

The chain employs TRBV7-9 and TRBJ2-5; weak D call: TRBD2 (5 bases). V was trimmed by 6 bases and J by 9 bases, leaving 17 bases between them. CDR1 and CDR2 from the germline V gene are SEHNR and FQNEAQ (reference sequence). CDR3 length: 13 amino acids. CDR3 in DNA: TGTGCCAGCAGTTTGAGGGCTGATCAGCCCCAGTACTTC. This gives the protein CASSLRADQPQYF. The variable domain in full, with the rest retrieved from reference TRBV7-9 and TRBJ2-5, is DTGVSQNPRHKITKRGQNVTFRCDPISEHNRLYWYRQTLGQGPEFLTYFQNEAQLEKSRLLSDRFSAERPKGSFSTLEIQRTEQGDSAMYLCASSLRADQPQYFGPGTRLLVL.

This clonotype appeared a few times. The chain employs TRBV2 and TRBJ2-7, with D tentatively TRBD1 or TRBD2 (5 bases each). The CDR3 has 15 amino acids. CDR1 is SNHLY, CDR2 FYNNEI, per germline. Trimming took off 5 bases at V and 3 bases at J, with 17 bases between the two ends. The CDR3 sequence: CASSFPGAQHYEQYF. In nucleotides, the CDR3 is TGTGCCAGCAGTTTTCCCGGGGCTCAGCACTACGAGCAGTACTTC.

This clonotype came up many times. CDR3 sequence: CASSASDWVETQYF. The CDR3 bases are TGTGCCAGCAGCGCCTCGGATTGGGTGGAGACCCAGTACTTC. This chain links TRBV9 with TRBJ2-5; D gene uncertain. Germline CDR1 is SGDLS and CDR2 is YYNGEE. Trimming cost V 3 bases and J 5 bases, with 14 bases left between them. The CDR3 runs 14 residues. Using reference TRBV9 and TRBJ2-5 for the parts outside the CDR3, the full variable domain is DSGVTQTPKHLITATGQRVTLRCSPRSGDLSVYWYQQSLDQGLQFLIQYYNGEERAKGNILERFSAQQFPDLHSELNLSSLELGDSALYFCASSASDWVETQYFGPGTRLLVL.

The V gene is TRBV10-3, the J gene TRBJ2-3; TRBD1 agrees at 7 bases. There are 14 residues in the CDR3. J lost 2 bases, V lost 8 bases, and 7 bases had no gene match. In germline, CDR1 is ENHRY, CDR2 SYGVKD. The CDR3 sequence is CAIGWDRSTDTQYF. Here the CDR3 DNA reads TGTGCCATCGGTTGGGACAGATCCACAGATACGCAGTATTTT.

This clonotype came up a few times. The chain carries TRBV30 and TRBJ1-4; no clear D gene. Germline loops: CDR1 GTSNPN, CDR2 SVGIG (reference sequence). Trimming took off 3 bases at V and 0 bases at J, with 8 bases between the two ends. The CDR3 is 14 residues long. The CDR3 nucleotides are TGTGCCTGGAGCCCCGATGCAACTAATGAAAAACTGTTTTTT. Translating gives CAWSPDATNEKLFF.

This clonotype was observed at least ten times. The chain carries TRBV14 and TRBJ2-7, with D maybe TRBD2 (6 bases). Germline V lookup: CDR1 SGHDN, CDR2 FVKESK. The CDR3 contains 12 residues. V was shortened by 3 bases and J by 6 bases, with 9 bases between the two germline ends. Here the CDR3 DNA reads TGTGCCAGCAGCCAGCTAGCGCGCGAGCAGTACTTC. Amino acid sequence: CASSQLAREQYF.

The chain has TRBV11-2 and TRBJ2-5, with 9 bases matching TRBD1. The V gene end was trimmed by 0 bases and the J gene end by 5 bases; junction bases not matched to a gene: 7. This CDR3 is 16 amino acids long. Germline assignment: CDR1 SGHAT and CDR2 FQNNGV. In nucleotides, the CDR3 is TGTGCCAGCAGCTTAGATTGGGACAGGGCAGTTGAGACCCAGTACTTC. Translating gives CASSLDWDRAVETQYF. Using reference TRBV11-2 and TRBJ2-5 for the parts outside the CDR3, the full variable domain is EAGVAQSPRYKIIEKRQSVAFWCNPISGHATLYWYQQILGQGPKLLIQFQNNGVVDDSQLPKDRFSAERLKGVDSTLKIQPAKLEDSAVYLCASSLDWDRAVETQYFGPGTRLLVL.

CDR3 amino acids: CASSSGRGELFF. In nucleotides, the CDR3 is TGTGCCAGCAGCTCAGGTAGAGGGGAGCTGTTTTTT. The chain carries TRBV5-5 and TRBJ2-2; D ambiguous. V was shortened by 3 bases and J by 8 bases, with 8 bases between the two germline ends. This CDR3 has 12 amino acids. Per germline, CDR1 SGHKS and CDR2 YYEKEE (reference sequence).

The rearrangement joins TRBV5-1 to TRBJ1-4, with D possibly TRBD1 on 5 matching bases. The CDR3 is 16 residues long. Per the germline V gene, CDR1 is SGHRS and CDR2 is YFSETQ. V shed 6 bases and J shed 1 base, with 16 bases lying between them. CDR3 sequence: CASTVPGRETNEKLFF. The DNA of the CDR3 is TGCGCCAGCACCGTCCCGGGCAGGGAAACTAATGAAAAACTGTTTTTT.

At least ten counts were recorded for this clonotype. V and J are TRBV29-1 and TRBJ2-5, with D uncertain. CDR3 length equals 11 residues. V lost 2 bases, J lost 3 bases, and 4 bases lay in between. CDR1 and CDR2 (germline): SQVTM, ANQGSEA. The CDR3 sequence is CSVEIEETQYF. In DNA, the CDR3 is TGCAGCGTTGAAATAGAAGAGACCCAGTACTTC. Combining the CDR3 with reference TRBV29-1 and TRBJ2-5 gives the whole variable domain SAVISQKPSRDICQRGTSLTIQCQVDSQVTMMFWYRQQPGQSLTLIATANQGSEATYESGFVIDKFPISRPNLTFSTLTVSNMSPEDSSIYLCSVEIEETQYFGPGTRLLVL.

This clonotype was counted between two and nine times. The V call is TRBV6-5, the J call TRBJ1-6; 8 nucleotides match TRBD1. CDR1 is MNHEY and CDR2 is SVGAGI in the germline V gene. The ends lost 5 bases at V and 8 bases at J; junction bases unmatched: 14. This CDR3 has 17 amino acids. This CDR3 reads CASSVRDRTRGHSPLHF. For the CDR3, the DNA is TGTGCCAGCAGTGTCCGGGACAGGACCAGGGGTCATTCACCCCTCCACTTT.

The sample holds many counts of this clonotype. This chain uses TRBV2 with TRBJ1-5; no reliable D call. This CDR3 region has 14 residues. V lost 6 bases and J 0 bases, leaving 9 bases between the germline ends. Germline-derived CDR1 and CDR2 are SNHLY and FYNNEI. Here the CDR3 DNA reads TGTGCCAGCAGGGTTGAAAGTAGCAATCAGCCCCAGCATTTT. Translated: CASRVESSNQPQHF.

This clonotype was observed at least ten times. This rearrangement joins TRBV7-8 to TRBJ2-7, with no clear D. The CDR3 is 13 residues long. The ends were cut back, 5 bases at V and 3 bases at J, with 11 bases in the middle. Germline V gene sequence: CDR1 SGHVS, CDR2 FQNEAQ. The CDR3 region is CASSQSSDYEQYF. DNA for the CDR3: TGTGCCAGCAGCCAGTCGAGCGACTACGAGCAGTACTTC.

CDR3 sequence: CASNSGGEEETQYF. The DNA of the CDR3 is TGTGCCAGCAACTCAGGTGGGGAGGAGGAGACCCAGTACTTC. This chain joins TRBV7-2 and TRBJ2-5; a possible D gene is TRBD2 (6 bases). Germline lookup yields CDR1 SGHTA and CDR2 FQGNSA. V lost 7 bases, J lost 5 bases, and 17 bases lay in between. This CDR3 is 14 amino acids long.

This clonotype was recorded many times. The chain is built from TRBV20-1 and TRBJ1-5, with 8 bases identical to TRBD1. V gave up 3 bases and J gave up 5 bases; unmatched junction bases: 3. This CDR3 spans 13 amino acids. Germline V gene data show CDR1 as DFQATT and CDR2 as SNEGSKA (reference sequence). Here the CDR3 DNA reads TGCAGTGCTAGGACAGGGGTTGATCAGCCCCAGCATTTT. Its translation is CSARTGVDQPQHF.

CDR3 sequence reads: CASSLQGWYQETQFF. CDR3 DNA sequence: TGTGCCAGCAGTCTACAGGGCTGGTACCAAGAGACCCAGTTCTTC. The rearrangement links TRBV11-2 to TRBJ2-5; the D gene is possibly TRBD1 (6 bases). Near its end, the DNA agrees better with TRBJ2-1, so the J call may be wrong. Germline CDR1 SGHAT, CDR2 FQNNGV. The length of the CDR3 is 15 residues.

This clonotype has at least ten counts. The J gene is TRBJ1-2, the V gene TRBV19; D might be TRBD1 (5 bases). This CDR3 is 15 amino acids long. V gave up 9 bases and J gave up 1 base, with 18 bases separating them. From germline, CDR1 is LNHDA and CDR2 SQIVND (reference sequence). The chain's CDR3 is CASSPTGPSNYGYTF. The CDR3 nucleotides read TGTGCCAGCAGCCCCACAGGTCCTAGTAACTATGGCTACACCTTC.